This TCR beta chain emerged from a study of blood T cell repertoires in COVID-19. TCRdb's table, derived via immunoSEQ multiplex PCR, lists solely in-frame clones and lacks some. The profile covers some 67,000 clones, with 87% appearing a single time and approximately 5.6% taken by the ten largest. Germline CDR1 SGHRS, CDR2 YFSETQ. The CDR3 totals 16 residues. Trimming left V 7 bases short and J 0 bases short, with 14 bases between. This rearrangement joins TRBV5-1 to TRBJ2-6, with D perhaps matching TRBD2 (6 bases). Source material: peripheral blood. The TCR sequence derives from a man in his fifties with active COVID-19. Here the CDR3 DNA reads TGCGCCAGCGGCGGGACGGGGATCTCTGGGGCCAACGTCCTGACTTTC. Its protein is CASGGTGISGANVLTF.